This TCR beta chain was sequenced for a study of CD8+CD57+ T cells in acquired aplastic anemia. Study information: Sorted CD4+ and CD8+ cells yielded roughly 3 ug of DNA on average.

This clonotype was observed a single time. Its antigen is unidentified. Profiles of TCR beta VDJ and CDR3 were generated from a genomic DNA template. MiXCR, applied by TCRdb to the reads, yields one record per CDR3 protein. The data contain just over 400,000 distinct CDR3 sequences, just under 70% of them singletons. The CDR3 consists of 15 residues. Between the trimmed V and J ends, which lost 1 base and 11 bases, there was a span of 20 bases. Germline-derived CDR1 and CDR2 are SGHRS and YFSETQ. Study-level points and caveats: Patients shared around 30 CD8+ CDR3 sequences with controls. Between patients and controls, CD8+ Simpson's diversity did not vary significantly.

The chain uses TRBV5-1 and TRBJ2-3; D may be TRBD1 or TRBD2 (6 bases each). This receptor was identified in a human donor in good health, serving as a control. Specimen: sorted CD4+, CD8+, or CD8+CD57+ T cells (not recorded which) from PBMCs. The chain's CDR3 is CASSLLGGGWDEQYF. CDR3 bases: TGCGCCAGCAGCTTGCTGGGGGGCGGGTGGGATGAGCAGTATTTT.